This T cell receptor beta chain is from a study of response to subunit inactivated influenza vaccine. TCRdb re-called the RT-PCR reads with MiXCR, one entry per CDR3 protein. The sample includes around 300,000 distinct CDR3 sequences, roughly 20% of them seen just once. About this clonotype itself: Here the CDR3 omits its conserved ending phenylalanine or tryptophan, so a read error is the likely source.

The source is a man aged 50-75 years who received an inactivated influenza vaccine. Sample: PBMCs from blood, taken 21 months after vaccination.

DNA of the CDR3: TGTGCCAGCGTGAGAGACTACGCATACAATGAGCAGTTCCTC. This translates into CASVRDYAYNEQFL. The V gene is TRBV7-9, the J gene TRBJ2-1; a weak D match, TRBD2 (5 bases). The germline CDR1 and CDR2 sequences are SEHNR and FQNEAQ (reference sequence). Trimming took 8 bases from V and 4 from J, leaving 15 bases between them. The CDR3 extends over 14 amino acids.